This T cell receptor beta chain comes out of a study of shared clonotypes between healthy human individuals. In the case of this clone: Its antigen is undetermined.

Repertoires were generated with immunoSEQ multiplex PCR, while TCRdb's copy carries only in-frame clones and drops some. The sample lists around 550,000 clones, approximately 95% occurring once. Selected positively for CCR7 and CD45RO-negative, naive CD8 cells excluded terminally differentiated effector memory CD45RA+ cells. Study outcomes and limitations: Donors were few, which limited the genetic and exposure-history diversity represented. Among four donors, about 4.6% of naive CD4 clonotypes were found in common. Among non-shared clonotypes, generation probabilities were lower than among those shared by all four donors.

Sequenced: naive CD8+ T cells sorted from blood. The receptor was derived from a woman between 25 and 40 years old in good health.

The CDR3 sequence is CASSLKGLAVNEQFF. In DNA, the CDR3 is TGTGCCAGCAGCTTGAAGGGACTAGCGGTCAATGAGCAGTTCTTC. The gene calls are TRBV13 and TRBJ2-1; 11 bases fit TRBD2. J lost 6 bases, V lost 3 bases, and 4 bases had no gene match. Germline V lookup: CDR1 PRHDT, CDR2 FYEKMQ (reference sequence). CDR3 length equals 15 residues. The full variable domain, its missing parts supplied by reference TRBV13 and TRBJ2-1, is AAGVIQSPRHLIKEKRETATLKCYPIPRHDTVYWYQQGPGQDPQFLISFYEKMQSDKGSIPDRFSAQQFSDYHSELNMSSLELGDSALYFCASSLKGLAVNEQFFGPGTRLTVL.